Listed below are T cell receptor beta chains from one sample, sequenced in a study of T cells in Graves' hyperthyroidism and ophthalmopathy. TCRdb reprocessed the multiplex PCR reads via MiXCR and lists one record per CDR3 protein. The table has some 720,000 distinct CDR3 sequences, approximately 16% seen once. Sequenced: blood. The receptors were gathered from a man aged 18 to 30 with Graves' hyperthyroidism. The CDR3 runs from the conserved cysteine through the conserved F or W. A D gene is named only where the DNA matches it firmly. Only some rows state a clone size, as once, few, many or a class for expanded clones.

clone size	V gene	D gene	J gene	CDR3 DNA	CDR3 protein
many	TRBV5-5	TRBD1	TRBJ1-1	TGTGCCAGCAGCCTGATGGGACAGCTGAACACTGAAGCTTTCTTT	CASSLMGQLNTEAFF
many	TRBV13	TRBD1	TRBJ2-7	TGTGCCAGCAGCACAACCGGGACAGGGGCCTACGAGCAGTACTTC	CASSTTGTGAYEQYF
few	TRBV5-8	TRBD1	TRBJ2-5	TGTGCCAGCAGCGTTGGGACAGGGCAAGAGACCCAGTACTTC	CASSVGTGQETQYF
many	TRBV7-8	NA	TRBJ2-1	TGTGCCAGCAGCTTATATGGTCAGCTGCCTGCCTACAATGAGCAGTTCTTC	CASSLYGQLPAYNEQFF
many	TRBV24-1	TRBD1	TRBJ2-5	TGTGCCACCAGTGATCCAACAGGGGGCCAAGAGACCCAGTACTTC	CATSDPTGGQETQYF
many	TRBV2	TRBD2	TRBJ2-1	TGTGCCAGCAGCAAAAGCGGGGGTAATGAGCAGTTCTTC	CASSKSGGNEQFF
NA	TRBV28	TRBD2	TRBJ2-2	TGTGCCAGCAGTCAACTAGCGGGAGGGAACACCGGGGAGCTGTTTTTT	CASSQLAGGNTGELFF
few	TRBV12-3/TRBV12-4	NA	TRBJ2-1	TGTGCCAGCAGTCCACTTATAGGACGGCGGCATGAGCAGTTCTTC	CASSPLIGRRHEQFF
many	TRBV7-9	NA	TRBJ2-3	TGTGCCAGCAGCTTAGGTGCTAGCGACACAGATACGCAGTATTTT	CASSLGASDTDTQYF
few	TRBV6-2/TRBV6-3	NA	TRBJ2-1	TGTGCCAGCAGTTACCCCCCCCAGGGAAGTCACAATGAGCAGTTCTTC	CASSYPPQGSHNEQFF
NA	TRBV7-2	TRBD2	TRBJ2-1	TGTGCCAGCAGCACTTTTTGGGAGGGCCTAGAAAATGAGCAGTTCTTC	CASSTFWEGLENEQFF
NA	TRBV4-1	NA	TRBJ2-4	TGCGCCAGCAGCTCCCATCCACTTTTTGCCAAAAACATTCAGTACTTC	CASSSHPLFAKNIQYF
few	TRBV15	NA	TRBJ2-7	TGTGCCACCAGCAGGGGCATCGGGCTAGATTCCTACGAGCAGTACTTC	CATSRGIGLDSYEQYF
NA	TRBV30	NA	TRBJ2-3	TGTGCCTCGGGACGGTTACGGACAGATACGCAGTATTTT	CASGRLRTDTQYF
NA	TRBV4-3	NA	TRBJ1-2	TGCGCCAGCAGTCCCCCGGGGGGAGCCTCCCAGGAGAGATATGGCTACACCTTC	CASSPPGGASQERYGYTF
few	TRBV4-1	NA	TRBJ1-6	TGCGCCAGCAGCCAAGACTATAATTCACCCCTCCACTTT	CASSQDYNSPLHF
many	TRBV7-2	NA	TRBJ1-2	TGTGCCAGCAGCTTCAGGACCTCCTATGGCTACACCTTC	CASSFRTSYGYTF
few	TRBV13	NA	TRBJ2-7	TGTGCCAGCAGCCTAACGGGGGATACCTACGAGCAGTACTTC	CASSLTGDTYEQYF
few	TRBV30	TRBD2	TRBJ2-5	TGTGCCTGGATGGGAGGTATCGGGAGGGCCTTCCAAGAGACCCAGTACTTC	CAWMGGIGRAFQETQYF
NA	TRBV20-1	NA	TRBJ2-7	TGCAGTGCTACCGACCGGGACTCTCTTGGTGGAGCTGTCTCTTACGAGCAGTACTTC	CSATDRDSLGGAVSYEQYF
many	TRBV12-3/TRBV12-4	NA	TRBJ2-1	TGTGCCAGCACTTACGGGGACAATGAGCAGTTCTTC	CASTYGDNEQFF
many	TRBV7-9	TRBD1	TRBJ2-3	TGTGCCAGCAGCTTAGCCCGAGGGACAGGGACCACAGATACGCAGTATTTT	CASSLARGTGTTDTQYF
NA	TRBV6-4	TRBD2	TRBJ2-2	TGTGCCAGCAGGATGATAGCGGGAGGAGGCACCGGGGAGCTGTTTTTT	CASRMIAGGGTGELFF
NA	TRBV28	TRBD1	TRBJ2-7	TGTGCCAGCAGTTTATGGGGGACAGGGGCCTACGAGCAGTACTTC	CASSLWGTGAYEQYF
many	TRBV6-2/TRBV6-3	TRBD2	TRBJ2-1	TGTGCCAGCAGTTACTTTTCCAGGACTAGCGGGAGTGAGCAGTTCTTC	CASSYFSRTSGSEQFF
few	TRBV30	TRBD1	TRBJ2-3	TGTGCCTGGAGTGGCAGGGACAGGGAAGGAGGAGATACGCAGTATTTT	CAWSGRDREGGDTQYF
many	TRBV6-1	NA	TRBJ2-3	TGTGCCAGCAGTCCAATCGGTGGGCCTCGCACAGATACGCAGTATTTT	CASSPIGGPRTDTQYF
few	TRBV14	NA	TRBJ2-7	TGTGCCAGCAGCCAGACAAAAAGGGCCCTCTACGAGCAGTACTTC	CASSQTKRALYEQYF
few	TRBV29-1	TRBD1	TRBJ1-4	TGCAGCGTTGAATACAGGGGGCGTGAAAAACTGTTTTTT	CSVEYRGREKLFF
many	TRBV11-3	TRBD1	TRBJ1-1	TGTGCCAGCAGCTTAGTGGGACAGTACACTGAAGCTTTCTTT	CASSLVGQYTEAFF
many	TRBV7-9	TRBD1	TRBJ2-1	TGTGCCAGCAGCCCAAAGCCGGGACAGGGTTGGGTTGATGAGCAGTTCTTC	CASSPKPGQGWVDEQFF
NA	TRBV4-1	NA	TRBJ2-1	TGCGCCAGCAGCCAAGATACCTCGCAGGGCCATGAGCAGTTCTTC	CASSQDTSQGHEQFF
NA	TRBV6-5	NA	TRBJ1-5	TGTGCCAGCAGTTACTCGTACGGAACCAATCAGCCCCAGCATTTT	CASSYSYGTNQPQHF
few	TRBV9	NA	TRBJ1-5	TGTGCCAGCAGCGTAGATGGGCAGAGCAATCAGCCCCAGCATTTT	CASSVDGQSNQPQHF
NA	TRBV20-1	TRBD2	TRBJ2-7	TGCAGTGCGAGGCTAGCGGGAGTCCCCTCCTACGAGCAGTACTTC	CSARLAGVPSYEQYF
NA	TRBV25-1	NA	TRBJ1-6	TGTGCCAGCAGTGCTAGCAGTAAATCACCCCTCCACTTT	CASSASSKSPLHF
few	TRBV7-8	NA	TRBJ1-1	TGTGCCAGCATAGGGGATTTTAACACTGAAGCTTTCTTT	CASIGDFNTEAFF
few	TRBV30	NA	TRBJ2-7	TGTGCCTGGAGTGAGAAAGCCTACGAGCAGTACTTC	CAWSEKAYEQYF
many	TRBV5-5	NA	TRBJ2-1	TGTGCCAGCAGGAGGCTTCTCACTTACAATGAGCAGTTCTTC	CASRRLLTYNEQFF
NA	TRBV4-2	TRBD2	TRBJ2-7	TGTGCCAGCGGCCGCGTGACTAGCGGGAGTGGCGCCTACGAGCAGTACTTC	CASGRVTSGSGAYEQYF
NA	TRBV20-1	TRBD2	TRBJ2-1	TGCAGTGCTAACGGGACTAGCGGGAGGGATGAGCAGTTCTTC	CSANGTSGRDEQFF
once	TRBV4-1	TRBD2	TRBJ2-7	TGCGCCAGCAGCCAAGAGGCTAGCGGACTCTCCTACGAGCAGTACTTC	CASSQEASGLSYEQYF
many	TRBV2	NA	TRBJ1-4	TGTGCCAGCACGTACAGGGTGGCTAATGAAAAACTGTTTTTT	CASTYRVANEKLFF
many	TRBV6-6	NA	TRBJ2-7	TGTGCCAGCAGTTACTCCCGGACAGAGACCTACGAGCAGTACTTC	CASSYSRTETYEQYF
many	TRBV12-3/TRBV12-4	NA	TRBJ1-2	TGTGCCAGCAGCCACCCAACACGACTCGGGGTCTGGAGCTACACCTTC	CASSHPTRLGVWSYTF
NA	TRBV28	TRBD2	TRBJ2-3	TGTGCCAGCAGTTTAGGAGGGAGGGCGAGAGATACGCAGTATTTT	CASSLGGRARDTQYF
NA	TRBV7-8	NA	TRBJ2-2	TGTGCCAGCAGCTTCCAGCGATTTAACACCGGGGAGCTGGTTTTT	CASSFQRFNTGELVF
few	TRBV30	NA	TRBJ2-3	TGTGCCTGGAGTGGACTATACCATCGCACAGATACGCAGTATTTT	CAWSGLYHRTDTQYF
NA	TRBV11-1	NA	TRBJ2-7	TGTGCCAGCAGCTTAGAGGAGCGGGTTAGCGAGCAGTACTTC	CASSLEERVSEQYF
NA	TRBV6-2/TRBV6-3	NA	TRBJ2-7	TGTGCCAGTCTTCTGGGCTACGAGCAGTACTTC	CASLLGYEQYF
NA	TRBV15	TRBD2	TRBJ2-7	TGTGCCACCAGCAGGGGACCCGGGACTAGCGGTACCTACGAGCAGTACTTC	CATSRGPGTSGTYEQYF
few	TRBV7-9	NA	TRBJ2-7	TGTGCCAGCAGCTTAGGACGGGGGGCCGAGCAGTACTTC	CASSLGRGAEQYF
many	TRBV7-2	NA	TRBJ2-7	TGTGCCAGCAGCCACAGGGATCTTTCCTACGAGCAGTACTTC	CASSHRDLSYEQYF